This entry lists 24 T cell receptor beta chains sequenced from one sample in a study of a mutant IDH1 vaccine in newly diagnosed glioma. No cognate antigen is known for these TCRs. Produced via immunoSEQ multiplex PCR; TCRdb's table is partial and in-frame only. Counted here are about 38,000 clones, about four fifths occurring once; the ten biggest clones make up 9.5% to 13%. Regarding time point: week 5, during vaccination. A single vaccine dose contained 300 ug of mutant IDH1 20-mer peptide, and topical imiquimod was used with it. The source material was PBMCs, sampled from a glioma patient whose treatment included an IDH1 peptide vaccine. The receptor source for this set is a man over 45 with glioma.

The rearrangement links TRBV28 to TRBJ1-1, with a tentative D call TRBD1 (5 bases). The CDR3 is made up of 14 amino acids. Trimming removed 3 bases at V and 4 bases at J, with 12 bases between. CDR1 is MDHEN and CDR2 is SYDVKM in the germline V gene. This chain's CDR3 is CASSLNVGTTEAFF. The CDR3 nucleotides read TGTGCCAGCAGTTTGAATGTGGGGACCACTGAAGCTTTCTTT.

The chain uses TRBV21-1 and TRBJ1-2; the table's D call of TRBD1 was not tested on the DNA. TRBV21-1 is a listed pseudogene. The length of the CDR3 is 17 residues. CDR3 DNA: TGTGCCAGCAGCACCGGGAGGGACCGGGACAGGGGGGATGGCTACACCTTC. Its translation: CASSTGRDRDRGDGYTF.

The V gene is TRBV2, the J gene TRBJ1-2; no firm D call. The CDR3 totals 15 residues. Germline V gene data show CDR1 as SNHLY and CDR2 as FYNNEI. The V and J ends lost 2 bases and 1 base respectively, with 11 bases between them. The CDR3 DNA sequence: TGTGCCAGCAGTGAATCCTTTCCTGATAACTATGGCTACACCTTC. As protein: CASSESFPDNYGYTF.

The chain is built from TRBV19 and TRBJ2-7; the match to TRBD1 covers 7 bases. V lost 5 bases to trimming and J lost 2 bases; unmatched junction nucleotides: 6. The CDR3 sequence is 14 residues long. Germline CDR1 LNHDA, CDR2 SQIVND (reference sequence). CDR3 in amino acids: CASSYRDRPYEQYF. CDR3 sequence (DNA): TGTGCCAGTAGTTACCGGGACAGACCCTACGAGCAGTACTTC.

The V gene is TRBV5-6, the J gene TRBJ1-2; D gene ambiguous. Germline loops: CDR1 SGHDT, CDR2 YYEEEE. The CDR3 is 14 residues long. V was shortened by 3 bases and J by 4 bases, with 13 bases between the two germline ends. The CDR3 here is CASSSGRDGYGYTF. CDR3 DNA: TGTGCCAGCAGCTCAGGACGGGATGGCTATGGCTACACCTTC.

The J gene is TRBJ2-1, the V gene TRBV19; D possibly corresponds to TRBD2 (5 bases). Germline loops: CDR1 LNHDA, CDR2 SQIVND (reference sequence). V was pared by 3 bases and J by 7 bases, with 10 bases between. This CDR3 contains 13 residues. The CDR3 region has the DNA TGTGCCAGTAGTATCGGCGGGCAGAATGAGCAGTTCTTC. Translated: CASSIGGQNEQFF.

The V call is TRBV5-4, the J call TRBJ2-3; 7 bases fit TRBD1. This CDR3 has 14 residues. Germline CDR1 and CDR2: SGHNT and YYREEE (reference sequence). V was pared by 0 bases and J by 3 bases, with 1 base of the junction left unmatched. The chain's CDR3 is CASSLGTGTDTQYF. DNA for the CDR3: TGTGCCAGCAGCTTGGGGACAGGAACAGATACGCAGTATTTT.

The chain uses TRBV19 and TRBJ2-1, with D possibly TRBD2 on 6 matching bases. Trimming took 7 bases from V and 4 from J, leaving 20 bases between them. The CDR3 totals 16 residues. From germline, CDR1 is LNHDA and CDR2 SQIVND (reference sequence). In nucleotides, the CDR3 is TGTGCCAGTAATACGATAGGTGCGGGGCTGTACAATGAGCAGTTCTTC. This codes for CASNTIGAGLYNEQFF.

V and J are TRBV28 and TRBJ2-7; tentative D call: TRBD2 (6 bases). CDR3 length: 14 amino acids. Trimming pared 5 bases from V and 3 bases from J, leaving 14 bases between. Germline CDR1 MDHEN, CDR2 SYDVKM. The chain's CDR3 is CASSPRLEIYEQYF. The CDR3, as DNA: TGTGCCAGCAGTCCCAGACTAGAAATCTACGAGCAGTACTTC.

This clone counts as large. This chain uses TRBV19 with TRBJ2-6; D is unresolved. V lost 2 bases and J lost 1, with 6 bases in between. The CDR3 loop spans 15 amino acids. Per the germline V gene, CDR1 is LNHDA and CDR2 is SQIVND (reference sequence). As DNA, the CDR3 is TGTGCCAGTAGTATACCAGATTCTGGGGCCAACGTCCTGACTTTC. It yields the protein CASSIPDSGANVLTF.

The chain joins TRBV6-5 to TRBJ2-1; perhaps TRBD2 as D (6 bases). Looked up from germline, CDR1 is MNHEY and CDR2 is SVGAGI. The CDR3 covers 15 residues. V was pared by 2 bases and J by 4 bases, with 12 bases between. The CDR3 here is CASSYRRAGYNEQFF. CDR3 in DNA: TGTGCCAGCAGTTACCGGAGGGCCGGGTACAATGAGCAGTTCTTC.

The V call is TRBV18, the J call TRBJ2-3; no firm D call. Germline V gives CDR1 KGHSH, CDR2 LQKENI. Between the trimmed V and J ends, which lost 3 bases and 2 bases, there was a span of 15 bases. The CDR3 has 16 residues. Here the CDR3 DNA reads TGTGCCAGCTCACCCCTCCCCCTATCGAACACAGATACGCAGTATTTT. Its translation: CASSPLPLSNTDTQYF.

This chain joins TRBV7-2 and TRBJ1-2, with D possibly being TRBD1 (6 bases). Deletions cut 5 bases from V and 3 bases from J, with 19 bases between. Germline lookup yields CDR1 SGHTA and CDR2 FQGNSA. This CDR3 region has 16 residues. Here the CDR3 reads CASSLSMTGVHYGYTF. CDR3 coding DNA: TGTGCCAGCAGCCTTAGTATGACAGGCGTTCACTATGGCTACACCTTC.

The rearrangement joins TRBV27 to TRBJ2-2; possible D gene TRBD2, 5 bases. CDR3 length equals 16 residues. CDR1 is MNHEY, CDR2 SMNVEV, per germline (reference sequence). V lost 8 bases and J 3 bases, leaving 19 bases between the germline ends. This CDR3 reads CASGPTSSAYTGELFF. The CDR3 DNA is TGTGCCAGCGGCCCCACGAGTAGCGCTTACACCGGGGAGCTGTTTTTT.

The chain carries TRBV18 and TRBJ1-1, with D perhaps TRBD1 (5 bases). Germline CDR1 and CDR2: KGHSH and LQKENI. V lost 5 bases and J lost 4, with 11 bases in between. The CDR3 has 13 residues. CDR3 in DNA: TGTGCCAGCTCATGGGGACGGACCACTGAAGCTTTCTTT. Its protein product is CASSWGRTTEAFF. Full variable domain (missing parts from reference TRBV18 and TRBJ1-1): NAGVMQNPRHLVRRRGQEARLRCSPMKGHSHVYWYRQLPEEGLKFMVYLQKENIIDESGMPKERFSAEFPKEGPSILRIQQVVRGDSAAYFCASSWGRTTEAFFGQGTRLTVV.

The V and J genes are TRBV7-2 and TRBJ2-1, with TRBD2 identical over 12 bases. Germline assignment: CDR1 SGHTA and CDR2 FQGNSA. With V trimmed by 2 bases and J by 4 bases, 6 bases remained unmatched. There are 17 residues in the CDR3. CDR3 region: CASSLLGTSGGYNEQFF. In nucleotides, the CDR3 is TGTGCCAGCAGCTTATTAGGAACTAGCGGGGGGTACAATGAGCAGTTCTTC.

The V gene is TRBV7-9, the J gene TRBJ2-7, with 9 bases aligning to TRBD1. The CDR3 runs to 15 residues. Germline loops: CDR1 SEHNR, CDR2 FQNEAQ (reference sequence). Trimming at V came to 7 bases and at J to 6 bases, leaving 13 bases not matched to a gene. CDR3 sequence reads: CASTASGTGSGEQYF. For the CDR3, the DNA is TGTGCCAGCACCGCGTCCGGGACAGGGTCGGGCGAGCAGTACTTC.

This clone appeared once. This chain connects TRBV5-8 to TRBJ1-4; a possible D gene is TRBD1 (5 bases). The CDR3 is 12 residues long. CDR1 and CDR2 from the germline V gene are SGHTS and YDEGEE. Trimming removed 1 base from V and 12 bases from J, with 10 bases in between. CDR3 protein: CASSLYRGELFF. For the CDR3, the DNA is TGTGCCAGCAGCTTGTACCGAGGGGAACTGTTTTTT.

The V and J genes are TRBV19 and TRBJ1-4; 7 bases fit TRBD1. The CDR3 runs to 14 residues. J was trimmed by 3 bases and V by 5 bases; bases with no gene match: 3. Germline CDR1 reads LNHDA; CDR2 reads SQIVND (reference sequence). The CDR3 bases are TGTGCCAGTAGTCCGGGACAGTCTAATGAAAAACTGTTTTTT. It specifies CASSPGQSNEKLFF.

The count of this clone is one. The rearrangement links TRBV5-1 to TRBJ1-1, with D perhaps matching TRBD1 (5 bases). This CDR3 has 15 amino acids. Germline V gives CDR1 SGHRS, CDR2 YFSETQ. The V end lost 7 bases, the J end lost 1 base, and 17 bases lay between the germline ends. CDR3 residues: CASGRGTTSNTEAFF. CDR3 nucleotide sequence: TGCGCCAGCGGGAGGGGTACGACTTCGAACACTGAAGCTTTCTTT.

The gene calls are TRBV5-1 and TRBJ1-5; D is perhaps TRBD1 (6 bases). The CDR3 totals 13 residues. The germline gives CDR1 SGHRS, CDR2 YFSETQ. Trimming cost V 4 bases and J 6 bases, with 11 bases left between them. The CDR3 sequence: CASSPGGGQPQHF. The CDR3 DNA reads as TGCGCCAGCAGCCCGGGAGGGGGTCAGCCCCAGCATTTT.

J is TRBJ2-5 and V is TRBV7-8, with TRBD2 matching over 7 bases. J gave up 6 bases and V 4 bases, and 23 bases lay outside the gene matches. CDR3 length equals 19 residues. Germline-derived CDR1 and CDR2 are SGHVS and FQNEAQ. The CDR3 sequence is CASSSQLAAGEMLGQTQYF. In DNA form, the CDR3 reads TGTGCCAGCAGCTCCCAGTTAGCGGCGGGAGAAATGCTTGGACAGACCCAGTACTTC.

A single count supports this clone. The chain uses TRBV28 and TRBJ2-7; tentative D call: TRBD2 (6 bases). The V gene's germline CDR1 is MDHEN and CDR2 SYDVKM. The V end was cut by 5 bases, the J end by 0 bases, with 14 bases between. This CDR3 spans 15 amino acids. The CDR3 coding sequence is TGTGCCAGCAGTCTTACCGGCGGGGTCTCCTACGAGCAGTACTTC. Translating it yields CASSLTGGVSYEQYF. The full variable domain, completed using reference TRBV28 and TRBJ2-7, is DVKVTQSSRYLVKRTGEKVFLECVQDMDHENMFWYRQDPGLGLRLIYFSYDVKMKEKGDIPEGYSVSREKKERFSLILESASTNQTSMYLCASSLTGGVSYEQYFGPGTRLTVT.

The chain joins TRBV19 to TRBJ2-5; D gene uncertain. CDR3 length equals 14 residues. Germline loops: CDR1 LNHDA, CDR2 SQIVND (reference sequence). V was cut by 0 bases and J by 5 bases, with 10 bases left in between. The CDR3 nucleotides read TGTGCCAGTAGTATAGATCCCGTGGGGGAGACCCAGTACTTC. Translation: CASSIDPVGETQYF.